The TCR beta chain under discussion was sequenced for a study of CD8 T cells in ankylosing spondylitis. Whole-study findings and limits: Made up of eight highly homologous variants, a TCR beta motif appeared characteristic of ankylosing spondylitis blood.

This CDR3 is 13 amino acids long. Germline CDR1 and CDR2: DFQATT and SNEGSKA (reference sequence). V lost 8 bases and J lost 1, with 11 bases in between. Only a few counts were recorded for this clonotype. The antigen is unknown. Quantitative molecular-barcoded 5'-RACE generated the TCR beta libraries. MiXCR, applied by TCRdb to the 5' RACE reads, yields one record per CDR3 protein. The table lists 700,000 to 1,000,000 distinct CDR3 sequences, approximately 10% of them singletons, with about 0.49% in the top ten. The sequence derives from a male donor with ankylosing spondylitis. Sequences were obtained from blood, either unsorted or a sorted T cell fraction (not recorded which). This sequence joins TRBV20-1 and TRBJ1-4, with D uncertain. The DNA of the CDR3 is TGCAGTCCACGGGGTGTAACTAATGAAAAACTGTTTTTT. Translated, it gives CSPRGVTNEKLFF.